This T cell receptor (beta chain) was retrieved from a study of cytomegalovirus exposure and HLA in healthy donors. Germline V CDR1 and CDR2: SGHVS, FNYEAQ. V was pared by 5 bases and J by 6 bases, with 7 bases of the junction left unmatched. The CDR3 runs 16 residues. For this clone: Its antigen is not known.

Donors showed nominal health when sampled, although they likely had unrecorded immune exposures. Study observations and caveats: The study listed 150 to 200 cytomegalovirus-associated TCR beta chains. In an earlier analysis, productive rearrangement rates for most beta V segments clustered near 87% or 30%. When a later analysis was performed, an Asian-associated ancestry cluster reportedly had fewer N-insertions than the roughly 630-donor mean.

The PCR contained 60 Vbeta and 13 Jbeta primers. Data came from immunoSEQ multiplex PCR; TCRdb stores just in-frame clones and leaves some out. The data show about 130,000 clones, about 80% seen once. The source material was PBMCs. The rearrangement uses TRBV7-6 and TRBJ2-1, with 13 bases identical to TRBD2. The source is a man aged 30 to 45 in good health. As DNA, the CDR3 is TGTGCCAGCAGCCTTCGGACTAGCGGGAGTCTCAATGAGCAGTTCTTC. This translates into CASSLRTSGSLNEQFF.